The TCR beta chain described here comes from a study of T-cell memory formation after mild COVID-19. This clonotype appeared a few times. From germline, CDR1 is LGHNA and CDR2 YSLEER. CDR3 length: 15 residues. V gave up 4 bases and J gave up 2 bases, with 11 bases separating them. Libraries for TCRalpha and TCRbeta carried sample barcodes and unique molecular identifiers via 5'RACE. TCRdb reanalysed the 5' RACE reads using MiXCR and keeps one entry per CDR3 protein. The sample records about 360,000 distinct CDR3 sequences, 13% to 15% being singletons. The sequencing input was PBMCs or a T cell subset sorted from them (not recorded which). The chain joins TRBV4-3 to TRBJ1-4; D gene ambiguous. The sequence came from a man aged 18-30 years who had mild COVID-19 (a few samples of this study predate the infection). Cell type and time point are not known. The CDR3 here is CASSPRAGTNEKLFF. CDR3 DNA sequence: TGCGCCAGCAGCCCAAGGGCCGGTACTAATGAAAAACTGTTTTTT.